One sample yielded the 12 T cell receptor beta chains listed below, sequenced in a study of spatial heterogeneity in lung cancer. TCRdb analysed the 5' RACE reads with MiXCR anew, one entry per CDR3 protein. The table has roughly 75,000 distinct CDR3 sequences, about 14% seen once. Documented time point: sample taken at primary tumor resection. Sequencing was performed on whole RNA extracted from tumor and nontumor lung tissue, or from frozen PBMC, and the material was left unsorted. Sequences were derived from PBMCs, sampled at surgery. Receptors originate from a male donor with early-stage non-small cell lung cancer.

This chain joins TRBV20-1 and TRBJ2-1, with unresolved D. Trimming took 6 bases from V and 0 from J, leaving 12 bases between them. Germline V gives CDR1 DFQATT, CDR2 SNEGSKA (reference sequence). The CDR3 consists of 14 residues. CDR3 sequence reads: CSAKKVSSYNEQFF. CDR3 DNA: TGCAGTGCCAAGAAGGTCTCCTCCTACAATGAGCAGTTCTTC.

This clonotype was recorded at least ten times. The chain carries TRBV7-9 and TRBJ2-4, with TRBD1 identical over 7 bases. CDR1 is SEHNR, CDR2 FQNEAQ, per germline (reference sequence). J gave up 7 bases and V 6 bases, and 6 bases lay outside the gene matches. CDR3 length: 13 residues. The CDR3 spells CASSRQGRNIQYF. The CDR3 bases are TGTGCCAGCAGTAGACAGGGTAGGAACATTCAGTACTTC.

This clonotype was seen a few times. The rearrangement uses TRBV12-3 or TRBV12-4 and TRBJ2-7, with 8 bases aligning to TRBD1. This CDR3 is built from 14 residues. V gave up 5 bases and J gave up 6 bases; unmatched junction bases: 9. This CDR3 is CASSTWTGNGEQYF. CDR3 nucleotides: TGTGCCAGCAGTACCTGGACAGGGAATGGCGAGCAGTACTTC.

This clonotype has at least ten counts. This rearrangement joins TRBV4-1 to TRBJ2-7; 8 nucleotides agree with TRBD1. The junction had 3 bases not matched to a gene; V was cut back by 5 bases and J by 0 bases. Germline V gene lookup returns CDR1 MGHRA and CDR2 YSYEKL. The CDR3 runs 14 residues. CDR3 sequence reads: CASSWTGSSYEQYF. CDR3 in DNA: TGCGCCAGCAGCTGGACAGGGAGCTCCTACGAGCAGTACTTC.

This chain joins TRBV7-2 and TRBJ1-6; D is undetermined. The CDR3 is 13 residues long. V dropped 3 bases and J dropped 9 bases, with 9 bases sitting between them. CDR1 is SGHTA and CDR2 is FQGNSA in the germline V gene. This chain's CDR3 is CASSFLGVSPLHF. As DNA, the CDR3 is TGTGCCAGCAGCTTTTTAGGTGTTTCACCCCTCCACTTT. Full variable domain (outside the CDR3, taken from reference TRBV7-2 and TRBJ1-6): GAGVSQSPSNKVTEKGKDVELRCDPISGHTALYWYRQSLGQGLEFLIYFQGNSAPDKSGLPSDRFSAERTGGSVSTLTIQRTQQEDSAVYLCASSFLGVSPLHFGNGTRLTVT.

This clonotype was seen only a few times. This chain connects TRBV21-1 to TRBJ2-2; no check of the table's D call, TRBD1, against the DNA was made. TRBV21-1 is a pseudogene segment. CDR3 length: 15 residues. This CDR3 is CASSKLGTDTGELFF. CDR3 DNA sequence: TGTGCCAGCAGCAAACTCGGGACAGACACCGGGGAGCTGTTTTTT.

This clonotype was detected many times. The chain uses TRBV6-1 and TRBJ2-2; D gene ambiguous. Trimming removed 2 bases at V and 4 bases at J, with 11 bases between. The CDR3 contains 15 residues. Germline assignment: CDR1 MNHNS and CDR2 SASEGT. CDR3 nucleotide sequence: TGTGCCAGCAGTGAACAGCGTAGGAGCACCGGGGAGCTGTTTTTT. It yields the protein CASSEQRRSTGELFF.

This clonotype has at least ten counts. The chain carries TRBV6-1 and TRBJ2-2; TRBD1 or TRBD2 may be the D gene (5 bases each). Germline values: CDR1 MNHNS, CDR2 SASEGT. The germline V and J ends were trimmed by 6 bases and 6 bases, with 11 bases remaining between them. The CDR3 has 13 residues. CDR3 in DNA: TGTGCCAGCAGGCCAGAGGGGCCCGGGGAGCTGTTTTTT. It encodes CASRPEGPGELFF.

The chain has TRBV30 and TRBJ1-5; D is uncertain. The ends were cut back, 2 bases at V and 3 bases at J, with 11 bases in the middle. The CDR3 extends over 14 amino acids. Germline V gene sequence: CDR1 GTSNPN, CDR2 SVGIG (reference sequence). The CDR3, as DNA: TGTGCCTGGAGTTTTGTGCGCGTCAATCAGCCCCAGCATTTT. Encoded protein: CAWSFVRVNQPQHF.

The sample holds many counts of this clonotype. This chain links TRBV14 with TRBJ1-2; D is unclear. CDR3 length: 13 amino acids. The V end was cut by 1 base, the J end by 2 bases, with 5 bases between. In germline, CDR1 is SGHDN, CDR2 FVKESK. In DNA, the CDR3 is TGTGCCAGCAGCCAAGTTCCCAACTATGGCTACACCTTC. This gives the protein CASSQVPNYGYTF.

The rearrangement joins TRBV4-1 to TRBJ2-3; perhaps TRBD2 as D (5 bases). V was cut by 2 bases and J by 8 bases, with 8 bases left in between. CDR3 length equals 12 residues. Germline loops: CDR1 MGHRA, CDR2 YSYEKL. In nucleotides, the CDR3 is TGCGCCAGCAGCCAATCAGGAGGTACGCAGTATTTT. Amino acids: CASSQSGGTQYF.

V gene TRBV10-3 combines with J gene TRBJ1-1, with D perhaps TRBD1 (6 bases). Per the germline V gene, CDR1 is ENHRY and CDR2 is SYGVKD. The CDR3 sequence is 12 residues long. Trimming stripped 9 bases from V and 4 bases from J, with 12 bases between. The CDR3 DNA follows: TGTGCCATGGGAGGGGGTGGCACTGAAGCTTTCTTT. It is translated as CAMGGGGTEAFF.